Below are 30 T cell receptor beta chains sequenced from a single sample in a study of radiotherapy plus CTLA-4 blockade in lung cancer. Profiled with immunoSEQ multiplex PCR; TCRdb holds only in-frame clones, not every one. The sample carries 75,000 to 100,000 clones, roughly 80% recorded once. Sequences were derived from peripheral blood, sampled from a patient treated with radiotherapy plus ipilimumab. Every receptor here comes from a human donor with non-small cell lung cancer who had a partial response to radiotherapy plus ipilimumab.

About this clone itself: One end of the junction fails to match germline, which may point to a read error. V usage is TRBV6-1 and J usage is TRBJ2-3, with TRBD2 matching 7 bases. Looked up from germline, CDR1 is MNHNS and CDR2 is SASEGT. There are 12 residues in the CDR3. The DNA for the CDR3 is TGTGCCAGCAGTGAAAGTCTAGCGGTTCCTGGATTT. Encoded protein: CASSESLAVPGF.

The chain has TRBV21-1 and TRBJ2-1; the DNA was not compared with TRBD1, the D call given in the table. TRBV21-1 is noted as a pseudogene. The length of the CDR3 is 20 residues. CDR3 sequence (DNA): TGTGCCAGCAGCAAAGGCCCCTCCCGGACAGGTGGAAGCTCCTACAATGAGCAGTTCTTC. Its protein is CASSKGPSRTGGSSYNEQFF.

The gene calls are TRBV6-6 and TRBJ1-2; D not certain. V lost 4 bases and J 4 bases, leaving 13 bases between the germline ends. CDR3 length: 14 amino acids. CDR1 is MNHNY and CDR2 is SVGAGI in the germline V gene (reference sequence). CDR3: CASSSSPWAYGYTF. The CDR3 coding sequence is TGTGCCAGCAGTTCCTCCCCTTGGGCCTATGGCTACACCTTC.

The CDR3 region has the DNA TGTGCCAGCAGTTTTGCCGGCCTAGCGGGAGGGGATGGGGCCAACGTCCTGACTTTC. It codes for CASSFAGLAGGDGANVLTF. The J gene is TRBJ2-6, the V gene TRBV27; 12 bases line up with TRBD2. The CDR3 is 19 amino acids. The germline V gene encodes CDR1 MNHEY and CDR2 SMNVEV (reference sequence). Trimming removed 3 bases from V and 3 bases from J; junction bases left unmatched: 9. The whole variable domain, filled in from reference TRBV27 and TRBJ2-6, reads EAQVTQNPRYLITVTGKKLTVTCSQNMNHEYMSWYRQDPGLGLRQIYYSMNVEVTDKGDVPEGYKVSRKEKRNFPLILESPSPNQTSLYFCASSFAGLAGGDGANVLTFGAGSRLTVL.

This chain links TRBV7-9 with TRBJ2-5; 7 bases line up with TRBD1. V lost 1 base, J lost 1 base, and 3 bases stayed unmatched. CDR3 length: 15 residues. Germline V gene lookup returns CDR1 SEHNR and CDR2 FQNEAQ (reference sequence). The CDR3: CASSLGSGGQETQYF. The CDR3 region has the DNA TGTGCCAGCAGCTTAGGATCAGGGGGCCAAGAGACCCAGTACTTC.

In its sample, this clone was seen once. The V gene is TRBV19, the J gene TRBJ2-7; 8 nucleotides agree with TRBD2. This CDR3 has 14 amino acids. The germline gives CDR1 LNHDA, CDR2 SQIVND (reference sequence). Losses at the gene ends were 5 bases for V and 4 bases for J; bases not matched to a gene: 7. The CDR3 sequence: CASSQPGGGYEQYF. The DNA of the CDR3 is TGTGCCAGTAGTCAACCGGGGGGGGGTTACGAGCAGTACTTC. Variable domain in full (rest from reference TRBV19 and TRBJ2-7): DGGITQSPKYLFRKEGQNVTLSCEQNLNHDAMYWYRQDPGQGLRLIYYSQIVNDFQKGDIAEGYSVSREKKESFPLTVTSAQKNPTAFYLCASSQPGGGYEQYFGPGTRLTVT.

This clone appeared a single time. The J gene is TRBJ1-2, the V gene TRBV11-1; TRBD1 might be the D (5 bases). The length of the CDR3 is 13 residues. The V end was cut by 4 bases, the J end by 3 bases, with 9 bases between. Looked up from germline, CDR1 is SGHAT and CDR2 is FQDESV (reference sequence). The CDR3 spells CASSSTAYYGYTF. The DNA for the CDR3 is TGTGCCAGCAGCTCGACAGCGTACTATGGCTACACCTTC.

This clone occurred a few times. The chain links TRBV11-2 to TRBJ1-1; D gene uncertain. There are 15 residues in the CDR3. Germline values: CDR1 SGHAT, CDR2 FQNNGV. With 2 bases removed from V and 5 bases from J, the gap between germline ends came to 15 bases. CDR3 protein: CASSLLAGIGTEAFF. Here the CDR3 DNA reads TGTGCCAGCAGCTTACTGGCGGGTATAGGAACTGAAGCTTTCTTT. Drawing the rest from reference TRBV11-2 and TRBJ1-1, the complete variable domain is EAGVAQSPRYKIIEKRQSVAFWCNPISGHATLYWYQQILGQGPKLLIQFQNNGVVDDSQLPKDRFSAERLKGVDSTLKIQPAKLEDSAVYLCASSLLAGIGTEAFFGQGTRLTVV.

The chain has TRBV10-1 and TRBJ1-1, with 9 nucleotides matching TRBD1. The CDR3 spans 14 residues. Germline lookup yields CDR1 WNHNN and CDR2 SYGVQD (reference sequence). Unmatched junction bases numbered 6, after V lost 7 bases and J lost 3 bases. The CDR3: CASTTGGRDTEAFF. The CDR3 region has the DNA TGCGCCAGCACCACAGGGGGCAGGGACACTGAAGCTTTCTTT.

This chain links TRBV6-1 with TRBJ2-2; D possibly corresponds to TRBD2 (5 bases). Germline V gene sequence: CDR1 MNHNS, CDR2 SASEGT. This CDR3 has 15 residues. Trimming removed 7 bases at V and 4 bases at J, with 16 bases between. The CDR3 sequence: CASTVLAGGTGELFF. CDR3 DNA sequence: TGTGCCAGCACCGTCCTAGCCGGTGGCACCGGGGAGCTGTTTTTT.

This chain links TRBV6-6 with TRBJ1-5; tentatively, D is TRBD1 (6 bases). Between the trimmed V and J ends, which lost 6 bases and 7 bases, there was a span of 13 bases. Germline-derived CDR1 and CDR2 are MNHNY and SVGAGI (reference sequence). The CDR3 extends over 13 amino acids. The CDR3 protein is CASSLGGQQPQHF. In DNA, the CDR3 is TGTGCCAGCAGCCTAGGGGGTCAGCAGCCCCAGCATTTT.

This clone was counted a few times. CDR3 sequence reads: CASSSNRDYRDTQYF. CDR3 bases: TGTGCCAGCAGCTCGAACCGGGACTATCGAGATACGCAGTATTTT. V gene TRBV11-3 combines with J gene TRBJ2-3, with TRBD2 matching 7 bases. J gave up 5 bases and V 4 bases, and 9 bases lay outside the gene matches. The CDR3 covers 15 residues. Germline assignment: CDR1 SGHNT and CDR2 YENEEA.

The V gene is TRBV11-2, the J gene TRBJ2-7, with 7 bases that match TRBD1. The CDR3 has 14 amino acids. After removal of 6 bases from V and 6 bases from J, the junction contained 11 bases not matched to a gene. Germline V gene sequence: CDR1 SGHAT, CDR2 FQNNGV. The DNA for the CDR3 is TGTGCCAGCAGTTTTGGGGCAGGGGGTGCCGAGCAGTACTTC. Protein sequence: CASSFGAGGAEQYF.

The chain uses TRBV5-1 and TRBJ2-5; D is perhaps TRBD2 (5 bases). The CDR3 spans 16 residues. Germline V lookup: CDR1 SGHRS, CDR2 YFSETQ. V lost 0 bases and J lost 2, with 14 bases in between. The CDR3 region has the DNA TGCGCCAGCAGCTTGGCCGGCAGCGGATTTCAAGAGACCCAGTACTTC. This codes for CASSLAGSGFQETQYF.

The V call is TRBV6-6, the J call TRBJ2-7, with D maybe TRBD1 (6 bases). V lost 4 bases to trimming and J lost 3 bases, with 13 bases between them. The CDR3 sequence is 14 residues long. Germline V gene sequence: CDR1 MNHNY, CDR2 SVGAGI (reference sequence). CDR3 residues: CASSSEQGFYEQYF. CDR3 DNA: TGTGCCAGCAGTTCCGAACAGGGTTTCTACGAGCAGTACTTC.

The chain joins TRBV28 to TRBJ2-2; TRBD2 matches at 14 bases. Germline V gives CDR1 MDHEN, CDR2 SYDVKM. The CDR3 has 16 residues. The junction had 1 base not matched to a gene; V was cut back by 4 bases and J by 3 bases. CDR3: CASSSTSGRDTGELFF. In DNA form, the CDR3 reads TGTGCCAGCAGTTCGACTAGCGGGAGGGACACCGGGGAGCTGTTTTTT.

The chain joins TRBV28 to TRBJ1-1; 7 nucleotides line up with TRBD1. Germline trimming cut 6 bases from V and 0 bases from J; bases unmatched to any gene: 13. Germline lookup yields CDR1 MDHEN and CDR2 SYDVKM. The CDR3 loop spans 17 amino acids. The CDR3 reads CASSPARDSYMNTEAFF. CDR3 nucleotide sequence: TGTGCCAGCAGCCCCGCTCGGGACAGCTACATGAACACTGAAGCTTTCTTT.

The genes are TRBV5-4 and TRBJ2-7; 8 bases align to TRBD2. The trim removed 5 bases at V and 1 base at J, leaving 8 bases unmatched. The CDR3 sequence is 15 residues long. Germline V gene sequence: CDR1 SGHNT, CDR2 YYREEE (reference sequence). CDR3 protein: CASSSGLAGSYEQYF. CDR3 in DNA: TGTGCCAGCAGTTCGGGGTTAGCGGGATCCTACGAGCAGTACTTC.

The chain uses TRBV9 and TRBJ2-3; 9 positions match TRBD2. The CDR3 has 15 amino acids. CDR1 SGDLS and CDR2 YYNGEE come from the germline V gene. The V gene end was trimmed by 2 bases and the J gene end by 2 bases; junction bases not matched to a gene: 3. The CDR3 loop is CASSVLAGITDTQYF. CDR3 DNA sequence: TGTGCCAGCAGCGTCCTAGCGGGGATCACAGATACGCAGTATTTT. The whole variable domain, remainder taken from reference TRBV9 and TRBJ2-3, is DSGVTQTPKHLITATGQRVTLRCSPRSGDLSVYWYQQSLDQGLQFLIQYYNGEERAKGNILERFSAQQFPDLHSELNLSSLELGDSALYFCASSVLAGITDTQYFGPGTRLTVL.

The gene calls are TRBV6-6 and TRBJ1-1, with D possibly being TRBD1 (6 bases). The CDR3 length is 13 residues. Trimming took 5 bases from V and 0 from J, leaving 7 bases between them. Germline V lookup: CDR1 MNHNY, CDR2 SVGAGI (reference sequence). The DNA of the CDR3 is TGTGCCAGCAGTACAGGGATGAACACTGAAGCTTTCTTT. Translating it yields CASSTGMNTEAFF.

The CDR3 loop reads CASSPGEGRRTEAFF. For the CDR3, the DNA is TGTGCCAGCAGCCCCGGGGAGGGGAGAAGGACTGAAGCTTTCTTT. The genes are TRBV5-4 and TRBJ1-1, with D possibly being TRBD1 (5 bases). V was clipped by 4 bases and J by 5 bases, with 18 bases between them. This CDR3 region has 15 residues. Germline lookup yields CDR1 SGHNT and CDR2 YYREEE (reference sequence).

CDR3 DNA: TGCGCCAGCAGCTTGGCCCTGGGGAGGGGCCAAGATACGCAGTATTTT. This gives the protein CASSLALGRGQDTQYF. The V gene is TRBV5-1, the J gene TRBJ2-3; 7 nucleotides line up with TRBD2. This CDR3 spans 16 amino acids. J lost 5 bases, V lost 0 bases, and 9 bases had no gene match. Germline loops: CDR1 SGHRS, CDR2 YFSETQ.

This clone was seen once. The chain uses TRBV9 and TRBJ2-1; 8 bases are shared with TRBD2. Germline loops: CDR1 SGDLS, CDR2 YYNGEE. The CDR3 has 13 amino acids. J was trimmed by 4 bases and V by 3 bases; bases with no gene match: 0. This chain's CDR3 is CASSASGYNEQFF. For the CDR3, the DNA is TGTGCCAGCAGCGCTAGCGGGTACAATGAGCAGTTCTTC.

This chain uses TRBV28 with TRBJ1-1, with 8 bases identical to TRBD1. CDR3 length: 15 amino acids. The ends lost 4 bases at V and 0 bases at J; junction bases unmatched: 4. Germline V gene lookup returns CDR1 MDHEN and CDR2 SYDVKM. CDR3 nucleotides: TGTGCCAGCAGTTGGCAGGGGGCGATGAACACTGAAGCTTTCTTT. Amino acids: CASSWQGAMNTEAFF. Supplemented by reference TRBV28 and TRBJ1-1, the full variable domain reads DVKVTQSSRYLVKRTGEKVFLECVQDMDHENMFWYRQDPGLGLRLIYFSYDVKMKEKGDIPEGYSVSREKKERFSLILESASTNQTSMYLCASSWQGAMNTEAFFGQGTRLTVV.

CDR3 protein: CASSLAVDSPYEQYF. The DNA for the CDR3 is TGCGCCAGCAGCTTGGCCGTGGACAGCCCCTACGAGCAGTACTTC. V is TRBV5-1 and J is TRBJ2-7; D possibly corresponds to TRBD1 (6 bases). The CDR3 runs 15 residues. Trimming left V 0 bases short and J 2 bases short, with 12 bases between. The germline gives CDR1 SGHRS, CDR2 YFSETQ.

J is TRBJ2-2 and V is TRBV28; D is perhaps TRBD2 (6 bases). The CDR3 has 13 amino acids. CDR1 and CDR2 from the germline V gene are MDHEN and SYDVKM. V lost 5 bases, J lost 6 bases, and 10 bases lay in between. CDR3 loop: CASSPTGAGELFF. CDR3 coding DNA: TGTGCCAGCAGTCCAACGGGGGCCGGGGAGCTGTTTTTT.

J is TRBJ2-7 and V is TRBV7-6; the match to TRBD2 covers 8 bases. CDR3 length: 18 residues. With 0 bases clipped from V and 2 bases from J, the junction kept 12 bases outside the gene matches. Germline V gives CDR1 SGHVS, CDR2 FNYEAQ. CDR3 sequence: CASSLAPGLAATTYEQYF. In nucleotides, the CDR3 is TGTGCCAGCAGCTTAGCTCCCGGACTAGCCGCAACCACCTACGAGCAGTACTTC.

The chain recombines TRBV7-2 with TRBJ2-3; a possible D gene is TRBD2 (5 bases). The CDR3 runs 14 residues. The V end lost 4 bases, the J end lost 2 bases, and 10 bases lay between the germline ends. Germline assignment: CDR1 SGHTA and CDR2 FQGNSA. The CDR3: CASSSVAFTDTQYF. CDR3 coding DNA: TGTGCCAGCAGCTCCGTAGCGTTCACAGATACGCAGTATTTT.

Regarding this clone: The sample holds other DNA sequences that translate to the same CDR3. The V and J genes are TRBV12-5 and TRBJ2-2; tentative D call: TRBD1 (6 bases). The CDR3 loop spans 14 amino acids. Between the trimmed V and J ends, which lost 7 bases and 4 bases, there was a span of 13 bases. The germline V gene has CDR1 LGHNT and CDR2 FRNRAP. The CDR3 DNA reads as TGTGCTAGTGCCTGGGACACCGTCACCGGGGAGCTGTTTTTT. Amino acid sequence: CASAWDTVTGELFF. Filled out from reference TRBV12-5 and TRBJ2-2, the complete variable domain reads DARVTQTPRHKVTEMGQEVTMRCQPILGHNTVFWYRQTMMQGLELLAYFRNRAPLDDSGMPKDRFSAEMPDATLATLKIQPSEPRDSAVYFCASAWDTVTGELFFGEGSRLTVL.

The rearrangement joins TRBV7-9 to TRBJ2-5; TRBD1 might be the D (5 bases). CDR3 length equals 18 residues. The germline V gene has CDR1 SEHNR and CDR2 FQNEAQ (reference sequence). V lost 1 base and J lost 0, with 18 bases in between. The CDR3 bases are TGTGCCAGCAGCTTAGAGTGGGGAACAGGCAACTACCAAGAGACCCAGTACTTC. Its protein product is CASSLEWGTGNYQETQYF.